There are a few counts of the clone carrying this T cell receptor beta chain. The entry originates in a study of shared T cell receptors in the human thymus. The trim removed 4 bases at V and 6 bases at J, leaving 11 bases unmatched. The CDR3 runs to 15 residues. Germline-derived CDR1 and CDR2 are SGHDT and YYEEEE. Assay used: immunoSEQ multiplex PCR; TCRdb lists only in-frame clones, some missing. The data hold 540,000 or so clones, with approximately 80% observed a single time. These data were also reused for a study on human thymus T cells.

The sequence was collected from a boy younger than two with a congenital heart defect. Sequencing was done on a sample of thymocytes. This chain joins TRBV5-6 and TRBJ2-7; 9 bases are a match to TRBD1. For the CDR3, the DNA is TGTGCCAGCAGCCGACCCCACAGGGGGCAGATCGAGCAGTACTTC. Protein product: CASSRPHRGQIEQYF.